The rows below give T cell receptor beta chains drawn from one sample of a study of breast tumors, draining lymph nodes, adjacent tissues. MiXCR, applied by TCRdb to the multiplex PCR reads, yields one record per CDR3 protein. The sample has 33,000 or so distinct CDR3 sequences; approximately 63% are singletons. Sequenced sample: breast tumor tissue. The receptors derive from a female donor with breast cancer. Some clones in this sample may be carry-over from other donors' samples. CDR3s include the opening cysteine and the closing phenylalanine or tryptophan. A D gene is named only where the DNA matches it firmly. Some rows mark clone size as missing; the rest say once, few, many or name a class of expanded clone.

CDR3 DNA: TGTGCCAGCAGCTCCTTTGGCTCTGGGGCCAACGTCCTGACTTTC; CDR3 protein: CASSSFGSGANVLTF; clone size: many; V gene: TRBV5-6; J gene: TRBJ2-6; D gene: .
CDR3 DNA: TGTGCCAGCAGCTTAGGGACTAGCGCCTACAATGAGCAGTTCTTC; CDR3 protein: CASSLGTSAYNEQFF; clone size: .; V gene: TRBV7-2; J gene: TRBJ2-1; D gene: TRBD2
CDR3 DNA: TGTGCCAGCAGCTCTACAGACTGGCTGAGGGTGCAGTACTTC; CDR3 protein: CASSSTDWLRVQYF; clone size: once; V gene: TRBV7-9; J gene: TRBJ2-7; D gene: .
CDR3 DNA: TGTGCCAGTAGTATAGGAGCCCGGACTACTAGCGGGATGAGCCCCGAGCAGTACTTC; CDR3 protein: CASSIGARTTSGMSPEQYF; clone size: .; V gene: TRBV19; J gene: TRBJ2-7; D gene: TRBD2
CDR3 DNA: TGTGCCACCAGTGACATTGAAGAACGGACAGGGGACTCCTACGAGCAGTACTTC; CDR3 protein: CATSDIEERTGDSYEQYF; clone size: .; V gene: TRBV24-1; J gene: TRBJ2-7; D gene: TRBD1
CDR3 DNA: TGTGCCAGCAGCCAAGTCACTAATGAAAAACTGTTTTTT; CDR3 protein: CASSQVTNEKLFF; clone size: .; V gene: TRBV4-2; J gene: TRBJ1-4; D gene: .
CDR3 DNA: TGTGCCACCAGGACGACGATAGCGGGGGGGCCACGCGATACGCAGTATTTT; CDR3 protein: CATRTTIAGGPRDTQYF; clone size: many; V gene: TRBV6-2/TRBV6-3; J gene: TRBJ2-3; D gene: TRBD2
CDR3 DNA: TGTGCCAGCAGCCCCACGGCGCCAGGGTACAATGAGCAGTTCTTC; CDR3 protein: CASSPTAPGYNEQFF; clone size: .; V gene: TRBV7-3; J gene: TRBJ2-1; D gene: .
CDR3 DNA: TGTGCCACCAGTGATTTGGGACAAGGCCTCCAAGAGACCCAGTACTTC; CDR3 protein: CATSDLGQGLQETQYF; clone size: few; V gene: TRBV24-1; J gene: TRBJ2-5; D gene: .
CDR3 DNA: TGTGCCAGCAGCTTGGAGACAGGGAGTTCACCCCTCCACTTT; CDR3 protein: CASSLETGSSPLHF; clone size: once; V gene: TRBV5-6; J gene: TRBJ1-6; D gene: TRBD1
CDR3 DNA: TGTGCCAGCTCACTTAGCACAGATACGCAGTATTTT; CDR3 protein: CASSLSTDTQYF; clone size: many; V gene: TRBV18; J gene: TRBJ2-3; D gene: .
CDR3 DNA: TGTGCCAGCAGCTCGGGACAGGGATACAATGAGCAGTTCTTC; CDR3 protein: CASSSGQGYNEQFF; clone size: .; V gene: TRBV7-3; J gene: TRBJ2-1; D gene: TRBD1
CDR3 DNA: TGCAGTGCTTCCCGGTACACCGGGGAGCTGTTTTTT; CDR3 protein: CSASRYTGELFF; clone size: .; V gene: TRBV20-1; J gene: TRBJ2-2; D gene: .
CDR3 DNA: TGTGCCAGCAGCTCGGCAGGGACCGGGGAGCTGTTTTTT; CDR3 protein: CASSSAGTGELFF; clone size: .; V gene: TRBV7-9; J gene: TRBJ2-2; D gene: .
CDR3 DNA: TGCGCCAGCAGCCGAAAAGACACCTACAATGAGCAGTTCTTC; CDR3 protein: CASSRKDTYNEQFF; clone size: .; V gene: TRBV4-1; J gene: TRBJ2-1; D gene: .
CDR3 DNA: TGTGCCAGCAGCTTAGACAGGGGGAAGAGAGATACGCAGTATTTT; CDR3 protein: CASSLDRGKRDTQYF; clone size: .; V gene: TRBV11-2; J gene: TRBJ2-3; D gene: TRBD1
CDR3 DNA: TGTGCCAGCAGTGAGTCGGGGGCAGGGGACACGCAGTATTTT; CDR3 protein: CASSESGAGDTQYF; clone size: .; V gene: TRBV2; J gene: TRBJ2-3; D gene: .
CDR3 DNA: TGTGCCATCAGTGACAACACCGGGGAGCTGTTTTTT; CDR3 protein: CAISDNTGELFF; clone size: .; V gene: TRBV10-3; J gene: TRBJ2-2; D gene: .
CDR3 DNA: TGTGCCAGCAGTTCTCCGCGGGGAACGGCATCCTACGAGCAGTACTTC; CDR3 protein: CASSSPRGTASYEQYF; clone size: medium-sized; V gene: TRBV12-3/TRBV12-4; J gene: TRBJ2-7; D gene: .
CDR3 DNA: TGTGCCAGCACTCGAGACAGGTCCTCTGGAAACACCATATATTTT; CDR3 protein: CASTRDRSSGNTIYF; clone size: .; V gene: TRBV2; J gene: TRBJ1-3; D gene: .
CDR3 DNA: TGCAGTGCTAGAGTTCCGAGTGGGAACGAGCAGTACTTC; CDR3 protein: CSARVPSGNEQYF; clone size: once; V gene: TRBV20-1; J gene: TRBJ2-7; D gene: .
CDR3 DNA: TGTGCCAGCTCACCAATACTCCCTAGGCACACCGGGGAGCTGTTTTTT; CDR3 protein: CASSPILPRHTGELFF; clone size: many; V gene: TRBV18; J gene: TRBJ2-2; D gene: .
CDR3 DNA: TGTGCCACCAGCAGAAGGACGGATCGAAACTCACCCCTCCACTTT; CDR3 protein: CATSRRTDRNSPLHF; clone size: .; V gene: TRBV15; J gene: TRBJ1-6; D gene: .
CDR3 DNA: TGTGCCAGCAGTTTATGGGACAGCTACGAGCAGTACTTC; CDR3 protein: CASSLWDSYEQYF; clone size: many; V gene: TRBV27; J gene: TRBJ2-7; D gene: TRBD1
CDR3 DNA: TGCAGTGCTACCGCCCAGGTTGGGGGTGACTACGAGCAGTACTTC; CDR3 protein: CSATAQVGGDYEQYF; clone size: .; V gene: TRBV20-1; J gene: TRBJ2-7; D gene: .
CDR3 DNA: TGTGCCAGCAGTATACCGACGGAATACTATGGCTACACCTTC; CDR3 protein: CASSIPTEYYGYTF; clone size: .; V gene: TRBV12-3/TRBV12-4; J gene: TRBJ1-2; D gene: .
CDR3 DNA: TGTGCCAGCGGGCTCAATCAGCCCCAGCATTTT; CDR3 protein: CASGLNQPQHF; clone size: medium-sized; V gene: TRBV7-2; J gene: TRBJ1-5; D gene: .
CDR3 DNA: TGTGCCAGTAATATCGGGACAGACTATGGCTACACCTTC; CDR3 protein: CASNIGTDYGYTF; clone size: many; V gene: TRBV19; J gene: TRBJ1-2; D gene: TRBD1
CDR3 DNA: TGTGCCAGTAGACTGGGGACAGAGAATTCACCCCTCCACTTT; CDR3 protein: CASRLGTENSPLHF; clone size: .; V gene: TRBV19; J gene: TRBJ1-6; D gene: TRBD1
CDR3 DNA: TGTGCCATGCGACAGGGAGACTATGGCTACACCTTC; CDR3 protein: CAMRQGDYGYTF; clone size: .; V gene: TRBV19; J gene: TRBJ1-2; D gene: TRBD1
CDR3 DNA: TGTGCCATCACCCCGGGGCCGCAGAATAATTCACCCCTCCACTTT; CDR3 protein: CAITPGPQNNSPLHF; clone size: medium-sized; V gene: TRBV10-3; J gene: TRBJ1-6; D gene: .
CDR3 DNA: TGCAGCGTAGCAGGACTAGCGGGAGTTCCAGATACGCAGTATTTT; CDR3 protein: CSVAGLAGVPDTQYF; clone size: .; V gene: TRBV29-1; J gene: TRBJ2-3; D gene: TRBD2
CDR3 DNA: TGCAGCGTTGAAGCCCGGGGACAGACCCTGGGAGAGCAGTACTTC; CDR3 protein: CSVEARGQTLGEQYF; clone size: .; V gene: TRBV29-1; J gene: TRBJ2-7; D gene: TRBD1
CDR3 DNA: TGTGCCATCAGTTCCGGGACAAGCCTAAATCAGCCCCAGCATTTT; CDR3 protein: CAISSGTSLNQPQHF; clone size: .; V gene: TRBV10-3; J gene: TRBJ1-5; D gene: .
CDR3 DNA: TGTGCCGGCAGTTTTGGGGGAGACAATCAGCCCCAGCATTTT; CDR3 protein: CAGSFGGDNQPQHF; clone size: .; V gene: TRBV12-3/TRBV12-4; J gene: TRBJ1-5; D gene: .
CDR3 DNA: TGTGCCAGCACCCCGAGGGTAGCGATGGATACGCAGTATTTT; CDR3 protein: CASTPRVAMDTQYF; clone size: .; V gene: TRBV9; J gene: TRBJ2-3; D gene: .
CDR3 DNA: TGTGCCAGCAGCCAAACTAGCGGGGGTCAATCCTACAATGAGCAGTTCTTC; CDR3 protein: CASSQTSGGQSYNEQFF; clone size: .; V gene: TRBV7-9; J gene: TRBJ2-1; D gene: TRBD2
CDR3 DNA: TGCGCCAGCAGCGCGGACCTACTTGGCTACACCTTC; CDR3 protein: CASSADLLGYTF; clone size: .; V gene: TRBV5-1; J gene: TRBJ1-2; D gene: .
CDR3 DNA: TGTGCCAGCAGCCAAGTAGGGAATATGCACACCATATATTTT; CDR3 protein: CASSQVGNMHTIYF; clone size: medium-sized; V gene: TRBV3-1; J gene: TRBJ1-3; D gene: .
CDR3 DNA: TGTGCCAGCAACAAACAGGGGTCTGGAAACACCATATATTTT; CDR3 protein: CASNKQGSGNTIYF; clone size: many; V gene: TRBV14; J gene: TRBJ1-3; D gene: TRBD1
CDR3 DNA: TGTGCCAGCAGCCGGGGACAGGGGGGACCAGATACGCAGTATTTT; CDR3 protein: CASSRGQGGPDTQYF; clone size: .; V gene: TRBV9; J gene: TRBJ2-3; D gene: TRBD1
CDR3 DNA: TGCGCCAGCAGCCAGGACAGGGGGTATAATTCACCCCTCCACTTT; CDR3 protein: CASSQDRGYNSPLHF; clone size: .; V gene: TRBV5-1; J gene: TRBJ1-6; D gene: TRBD1
CDR3 DNA: TGTGCCAGCAGTCCGGACAGGGCTAATTCACCCCTCCACTTT; CDR3 protein: CASSPDRANSPLHF; clone size: once; V gene: TRBV7-2; J gene: TRBJ1-6; D gene: TRBD1
CDR3 DNA: TGTGCCAGCAATCTTGAGAGGGGGAGAGGGGCGCGGGAGCAGTACTTC; CDR3 protein: CASNLERGRGAREQYF; clone size: .; V gene: TRBV7-6; J gene: TRBJ2-7; D gene: .